This is a list of T cell receptor beta chains from one sample in a study of identifying expanded T cells in peripheral blood. Using immunoSEQ multiplex PCR, the repertoire was profiled, and TCRdb retains in-frame clones only, with some absent. The table has more than 45,000 clones, more than 70% seen once. Material for sequencing was blood. The receptors here all came from a person aged 18-69 years in good health. CDR3s include the opening cysteine and the closing phenylalanine or tryptophan. The D gene is left open where the match is weak. The size field is filled for only some rows; it gives once, few, many or a size class.

d_call,j_call,clone_size,v_call,cdr3_aa,cdr3_nt
NA,TRBJ2-7,NA,TRBV28,CASSLGGREQYF,TGTGCCAGCAGTTTAGGCGGGCGGGAGCAGTACTTC
NA,TRBJ2-2,NA,TRBV10-3,CAISPQGTGELFF,TGTGCCATCAGTCCACAGGGAACCGGGGAGCTGTTTTTT
NA,TRBJ2-1,NA,TRBV7-8,CASSFGGEQFF,TGTGCCAGCTCTTTTGGCGGTGAGCAGTTCTTC
NA,TRBJ1-2,NA,TRBV5-6,CASSLTIYGYTF,TGTGCCAGCAGCTTGACGATCTATGGCTACACCTTC
TRBD1,TRBJ2-7,once,TRBV4-1,CASSRLDRGSYEQYF,TGCGCCAGCAGCCGACTGGACAGGGGCTCCTACGAGCAGTACTTC
NA,TRBJ2-7,NA,TRBV28,CASSPFVLTYEQYF,TGTGCCAGCAGCCCCTTCGTGTTGACTTACGAGCAGTACTTC
TRBD1,TRBJ2-5,NA,TRBV7-2,CASSLIGQGVYQETQYF,TGTGCCAGCAGCTTAATCGGTCAGGGGGTATACCAAGAGACCCAGTACTTC
NA,TRBJ1-2,NA,TRBV5-4,CASSLPGRGDYGYTF,TGTGCCAGCAGCTTACCAGGGCGCGGGGACTATGGCTACACCTTC
NA,TRBJ1-1,NA,TRBV18,CASSPIVDTEAFF,TGTGCCAGCTCACCAATAGTCGACACTGAAGCTTTCTTT
NA,TRBJ1-6,NA,TRBV30,CAWTPNRDSPLHF,TGTGCCTGGACTCCTAACCGGGATTCACCCCTCCACTTT
NA,TRBJ2-2,NA,TRBV6-5,CASSYSFGELFF,TGTGCCAGCAGTTACTCGTTCGGGGAGCTGTTTTTT
NA,TRBJ1-3,NA,TRBV5-8,CASSFFGAGSGNTIYF,TGTGCCAGCAGCTTCTTCGGCGCTGGCTCTGGAAACACCATATATTTT
NA,TRBJ1-5,NA,TRBV18,CASSLVDGGNQPQHF,TGTGCCAGCTCACTAGTCGACGGTGGTAATCAGCCCCAGCATTTT
NA,TRBJ1-3,NA,TRBV29-1,CSVDLAGNTIYF,TGCAGCGTTGATCTTGCTGGAAACACCATATATTTT